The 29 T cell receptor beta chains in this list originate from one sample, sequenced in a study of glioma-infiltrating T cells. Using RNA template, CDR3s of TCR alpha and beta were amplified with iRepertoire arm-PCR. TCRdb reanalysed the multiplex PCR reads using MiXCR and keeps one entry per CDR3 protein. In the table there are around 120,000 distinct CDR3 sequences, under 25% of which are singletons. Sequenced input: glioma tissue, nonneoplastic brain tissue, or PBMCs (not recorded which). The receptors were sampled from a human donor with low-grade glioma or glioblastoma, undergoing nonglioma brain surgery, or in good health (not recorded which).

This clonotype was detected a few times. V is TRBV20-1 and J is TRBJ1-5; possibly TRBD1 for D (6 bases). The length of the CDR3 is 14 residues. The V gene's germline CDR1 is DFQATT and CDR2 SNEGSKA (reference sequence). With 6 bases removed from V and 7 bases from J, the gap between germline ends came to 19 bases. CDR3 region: CSAARGSPDQPQHF. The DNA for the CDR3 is TGCAGTGCCGCGAGGGGGTCCCCCGACCAGCCCCAGCATTTT.

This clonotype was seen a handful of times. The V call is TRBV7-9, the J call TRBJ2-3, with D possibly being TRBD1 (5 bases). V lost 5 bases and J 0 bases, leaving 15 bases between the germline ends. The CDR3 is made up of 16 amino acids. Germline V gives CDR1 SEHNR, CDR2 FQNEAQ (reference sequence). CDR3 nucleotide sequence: TGTGCCAGCAGCACCCACCGACAGATTAGCACAGATACGCAGTATTTT. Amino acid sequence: CASSTHRQISTDTQYF.

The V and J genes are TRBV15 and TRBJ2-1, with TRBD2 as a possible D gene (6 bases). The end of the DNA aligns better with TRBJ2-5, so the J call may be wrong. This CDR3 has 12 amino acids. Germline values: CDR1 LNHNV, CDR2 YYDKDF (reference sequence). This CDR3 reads CASIEVGGTQYF. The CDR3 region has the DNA TGTGCCAGCATCGAGGTGGGGGGGACCCAGTACTTC.

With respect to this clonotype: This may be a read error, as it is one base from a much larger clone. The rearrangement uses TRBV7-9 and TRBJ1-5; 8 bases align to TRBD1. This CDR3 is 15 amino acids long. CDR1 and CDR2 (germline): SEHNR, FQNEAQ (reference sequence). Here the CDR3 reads CASRQNQGANQPQHF. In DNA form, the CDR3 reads TGCGCCAGCAGACAGAATCAGGGGGCCAATCAGCCCCAGCATTTT.

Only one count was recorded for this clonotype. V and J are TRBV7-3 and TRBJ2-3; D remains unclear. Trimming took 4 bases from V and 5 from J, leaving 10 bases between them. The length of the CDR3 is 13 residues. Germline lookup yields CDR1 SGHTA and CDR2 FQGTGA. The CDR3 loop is CASSSMAVDTQYF. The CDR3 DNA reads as TGTGCCAGCAGCTCCATGGCAGTAGATACGCAGTATTTT.

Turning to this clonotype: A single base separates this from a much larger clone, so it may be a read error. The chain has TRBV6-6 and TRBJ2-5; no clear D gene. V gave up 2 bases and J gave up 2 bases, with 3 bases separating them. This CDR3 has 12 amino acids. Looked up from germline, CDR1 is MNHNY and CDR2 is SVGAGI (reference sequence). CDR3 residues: CASSYLQETQYF. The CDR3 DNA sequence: TGTGCCAGCAGTTACCTTCAAGAGACCCAGTACTTC.

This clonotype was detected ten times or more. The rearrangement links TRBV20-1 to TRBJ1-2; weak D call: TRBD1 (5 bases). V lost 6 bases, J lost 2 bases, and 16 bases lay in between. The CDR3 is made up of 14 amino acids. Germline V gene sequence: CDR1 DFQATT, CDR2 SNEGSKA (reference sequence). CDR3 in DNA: TGCAGTGCCCACAGGCGACCTCTGAACTATGGCTACACCTTC. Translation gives CSAHRRPLNYGYTF.

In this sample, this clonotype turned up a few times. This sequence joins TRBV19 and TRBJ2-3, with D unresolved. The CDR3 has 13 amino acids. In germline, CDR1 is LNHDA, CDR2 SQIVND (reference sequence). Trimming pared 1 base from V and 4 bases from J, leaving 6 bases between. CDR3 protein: CASSIARADTQYF. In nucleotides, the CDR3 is TGTGCCAGTAGTATAGCTCGCGCAGATACGCAGTATTTT.

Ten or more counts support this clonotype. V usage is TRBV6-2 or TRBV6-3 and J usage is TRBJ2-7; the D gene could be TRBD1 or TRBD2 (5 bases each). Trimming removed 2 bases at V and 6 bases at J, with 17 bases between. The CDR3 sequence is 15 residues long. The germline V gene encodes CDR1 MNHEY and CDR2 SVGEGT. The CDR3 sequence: CASSYVGQGDLEQYV. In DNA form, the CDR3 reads TGTGCCAGCAGTTACGTCGGTCAGGGAGATCTCGAGCAGTACGTC.

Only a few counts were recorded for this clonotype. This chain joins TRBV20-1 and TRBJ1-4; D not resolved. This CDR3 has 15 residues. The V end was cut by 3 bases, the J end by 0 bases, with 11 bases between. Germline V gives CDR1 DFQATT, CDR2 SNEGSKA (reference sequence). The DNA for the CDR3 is TGCAGTGCTAGTAGGGCCGCCACAACTAATGAAAAACTGTTTTTT. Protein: CSASRAATTNEKLFF.

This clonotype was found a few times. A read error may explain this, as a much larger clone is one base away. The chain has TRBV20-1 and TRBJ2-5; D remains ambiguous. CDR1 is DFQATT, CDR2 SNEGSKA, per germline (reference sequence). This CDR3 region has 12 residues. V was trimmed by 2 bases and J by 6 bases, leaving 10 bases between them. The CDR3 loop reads CSARYTPKTQYF. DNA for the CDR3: TGCAGTGCTAGATATACCCCTAAGACCCAGTACTTC.

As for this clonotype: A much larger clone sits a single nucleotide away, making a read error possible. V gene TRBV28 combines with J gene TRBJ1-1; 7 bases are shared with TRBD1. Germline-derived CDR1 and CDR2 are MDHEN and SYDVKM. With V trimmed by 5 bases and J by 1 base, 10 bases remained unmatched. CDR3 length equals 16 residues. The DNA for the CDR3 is TGTGCCAGCAGTCCTCCCGGGACAGCCCGGAACACTGAAGCTTTCTTT. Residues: CASSPPGTARNTEAFF.

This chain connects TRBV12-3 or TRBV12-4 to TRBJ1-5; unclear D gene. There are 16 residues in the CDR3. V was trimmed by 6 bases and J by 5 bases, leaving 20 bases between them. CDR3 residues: CASSHLLGGNHQPQHF. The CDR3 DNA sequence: TGTGCCAGCAGCCACCTGTTGGGAGGGAACCATCAGCCCCAGCATTTT.

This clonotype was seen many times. Written as DNA, the CDR3 is TGTGCCAGCAGTTGGCGGGGGGCTCAAGAGACCCAGTACTTC. It yields the protein CASSWRGAQETQYF. V is TRBV27 and J is TRBJ2-5, with 8 bases matching TRBD2. The length of the CDR3 is 14 residues. Trimming at V came to 4 bases and at J to 2 bases, leaving 3 bases not matched to a gene. The germline V gene has CDR1 MNHEY and CDR2 SMNVEV (reference sequence).

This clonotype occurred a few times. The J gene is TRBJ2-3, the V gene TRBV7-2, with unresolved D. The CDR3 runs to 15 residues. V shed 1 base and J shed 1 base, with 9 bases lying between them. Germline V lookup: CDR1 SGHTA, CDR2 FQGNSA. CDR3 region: CASSLVYPRTDTQYF. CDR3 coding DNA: TGTGCCAGCAGCTTAGTCTATCCACGCACAGATACGCAGTATTTT. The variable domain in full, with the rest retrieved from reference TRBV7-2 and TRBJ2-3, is GAGVSQSPSNKVTEKGKDVELRCDPISGHTALYWYRQSLGQGLEFLIYFQGNSAPDKSGLPSDRFSAERTGGSVSTLTIQRTQQEDSAVYLCASSLVYPRTDTQYFGPGTRLTVL.

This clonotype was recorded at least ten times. CDR3 amino acids: CASSLEGPPDTQYF. The CDR3 DNA reads TGTGCCAGCAGTTTAGAGGGCCCACCAGATACGCAGTATTTT. This chain links TRBV28 with TRBJ2-3; possible D gene TRBD2, 5 bases. Germline loops: CDR1 MDHEN, CDR2 SYDVKM. With 2 bases removed from V and 4 bases from J, the gap between germline ends came to 10 bases. The CDR3 has 14 amino acids.

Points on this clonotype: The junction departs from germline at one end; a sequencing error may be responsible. The CDR3 region has the DNA TGCAGCGCTAACTTTAGGGAAGCTCAGCCCCAGCATTTT. This encodes CSANFREAQPQHF. V gene TRBV20-1 combines with J gene TRBJ1-5; D is undetermined. The CDR3 extends over 13 amino acids. CDR1 is DFQATT, CDR2 SNEGSKA, per germline (reference sequence).

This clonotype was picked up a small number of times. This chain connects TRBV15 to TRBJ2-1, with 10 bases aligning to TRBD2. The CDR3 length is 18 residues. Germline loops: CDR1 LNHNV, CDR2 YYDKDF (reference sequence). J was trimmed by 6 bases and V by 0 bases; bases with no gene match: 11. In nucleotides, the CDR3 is TGTGCCACCAGCAGAGATCTCTGGAGTAGCGGGGGGCGCAATGAGCAGTTCTTC. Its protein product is CATSRDLWSSGGRNEQFF.

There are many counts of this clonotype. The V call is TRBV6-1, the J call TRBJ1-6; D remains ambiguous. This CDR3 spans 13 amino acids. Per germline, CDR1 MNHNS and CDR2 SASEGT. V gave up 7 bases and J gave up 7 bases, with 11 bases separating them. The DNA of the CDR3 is TGTGCCAGCAAAAGACAAGGGAATTCACCCCTCCACTTT. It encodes CASKRQGNSPLHF.

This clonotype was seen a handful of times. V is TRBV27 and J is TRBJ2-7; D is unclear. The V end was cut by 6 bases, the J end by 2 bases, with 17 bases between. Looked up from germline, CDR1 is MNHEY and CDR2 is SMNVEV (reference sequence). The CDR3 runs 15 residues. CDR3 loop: CASRPYFDKTYEQYV. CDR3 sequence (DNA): TGTGCCAGCAGACCCTACTTTGACAAAACCTACGAGCAGTACGTC.

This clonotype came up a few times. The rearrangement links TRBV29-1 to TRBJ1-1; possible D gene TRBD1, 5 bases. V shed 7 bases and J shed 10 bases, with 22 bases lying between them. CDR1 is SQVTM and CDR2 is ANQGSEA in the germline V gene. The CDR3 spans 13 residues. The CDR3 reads CSAGGEGAGGAFF. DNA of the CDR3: TGCAGCGCTGGGGGTGAAGGGGCTGGCGGAGCTTTCTTT.

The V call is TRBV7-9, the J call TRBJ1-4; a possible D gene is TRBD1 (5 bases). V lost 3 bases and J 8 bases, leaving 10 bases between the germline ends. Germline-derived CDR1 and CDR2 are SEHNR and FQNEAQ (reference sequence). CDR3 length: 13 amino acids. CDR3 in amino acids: CASSFTRGEKLFF. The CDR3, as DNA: TGTGCCAGCAGCTTTACAAGGGGAGAAAAACTGTTTTTT.

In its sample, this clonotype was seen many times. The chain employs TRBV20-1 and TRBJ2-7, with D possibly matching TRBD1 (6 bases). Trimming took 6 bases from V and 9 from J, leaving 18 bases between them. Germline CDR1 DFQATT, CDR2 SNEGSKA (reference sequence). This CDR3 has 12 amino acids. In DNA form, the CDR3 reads TGCAGTGCCTCCTTCAGGGGAGTAGGGCAGTACGTC. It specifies CSASFRGVGQYV.

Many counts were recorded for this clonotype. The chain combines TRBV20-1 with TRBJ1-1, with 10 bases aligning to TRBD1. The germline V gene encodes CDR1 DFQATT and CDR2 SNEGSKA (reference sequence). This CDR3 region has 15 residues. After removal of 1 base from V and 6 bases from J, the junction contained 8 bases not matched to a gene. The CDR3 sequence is CSARATGTGASEAFF. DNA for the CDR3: TGCAGTGCTAGAGCAACCGGGACAGGGGCTTCTGAAGCTTTCTTT.

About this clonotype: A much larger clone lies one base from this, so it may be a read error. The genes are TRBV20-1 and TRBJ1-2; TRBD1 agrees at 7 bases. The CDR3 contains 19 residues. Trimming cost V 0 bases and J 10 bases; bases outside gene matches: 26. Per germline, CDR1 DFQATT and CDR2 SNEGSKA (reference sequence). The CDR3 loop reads CSARDLKGAPMTPADVYTF. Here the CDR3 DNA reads TGCAGTGCTAGAGATCTGAAGGGGGCTCCTATGACACCGGCCGATGTCTACACCTTC.

This CDR3 reads CASSQDRRESSYNEQFF. For the CDR3, the DNA is TGTGCCAGCAGCCAAGATCGGAGGGAGAGCTCCTACAATGAGCAGTTCTTC. This chain connects TRBV14 to TRBJ2-1, with TRBD2 as a possible D gene (6 bases). This CDR3 spans 17 amino acids. Per the germline V gene, CDR1 is SGHDN and CDR2 is FVKESK. Trimming shortened V by 0 bases and J by 0 bases, and 12 bases separated the two germline ends.

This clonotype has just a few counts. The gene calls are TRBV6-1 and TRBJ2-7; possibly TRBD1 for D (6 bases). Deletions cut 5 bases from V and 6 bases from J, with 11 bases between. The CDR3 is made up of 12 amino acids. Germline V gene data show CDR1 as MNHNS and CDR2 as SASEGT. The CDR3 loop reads CASSTQGREQYV. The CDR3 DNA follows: TGTGCCAGCAGTACACAGGGACGCGAGCAGTACGTC.

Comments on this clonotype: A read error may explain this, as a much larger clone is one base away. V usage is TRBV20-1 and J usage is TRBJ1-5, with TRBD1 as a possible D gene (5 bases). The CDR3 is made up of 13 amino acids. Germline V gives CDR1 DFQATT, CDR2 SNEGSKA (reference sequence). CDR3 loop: CNASPGGVQPQHF. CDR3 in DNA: TGCAATGCTTCCCCCGGGGGGGTTCAGCCCCAGCATTTT.

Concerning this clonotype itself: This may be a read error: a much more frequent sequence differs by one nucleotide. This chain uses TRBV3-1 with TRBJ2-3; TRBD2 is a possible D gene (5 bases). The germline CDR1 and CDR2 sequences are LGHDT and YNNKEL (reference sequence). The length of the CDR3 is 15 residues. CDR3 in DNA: TGTGCCAGCAGCCAAGATTGGCAGCTGGGAGATGCGCAGTATTTT. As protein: CASSQDWQLGDAQYF.